These 21 T cell receptor beta chains were sequenced from one sample in a study of identical twins. TCRdb processed the 5' RACE reads anew with MiXCR; each CDR3 protein has one entry. The sample consists of 500,000 to 700,000 distinct CDR3 sequences, about 7% of them appearing once. The same data also contributed to another study, on yellow fever vaccine responses in identical twins.

Sample: PBMCs. Every receptor here comes from a woman younger than 30 in good health.

V and J are TRBV6-5 and TRBJ2-1, with D hard to call. Germline V gene sequence: CDR1 MNHEY, CDR2 SVGAGI. The CDR3 runs 18 residues. Trimming removed 4 bases from V and 0 bases from J, with 19 bases in between. The CDR3 here is CASSWVPLTTSSYNEQFF. The CDR3 DNA follows: TGTGCCAGCAGTTGGGTGCCTTTAACTACGAGCTCCTACAATGAGCAGTTCTTC.

The genes are TRBV5-1 and TRBJ2-3; 9 bases fit TRBD1. J gave up 10 bases and V 4 bases, and 19 bases lay outside the gene matches. The CDR3 is 17 residues long. CDR1 is SGHRS and CDR2 is YFSETQ in the germline V gene. CDR3 amino acids: CASSIEPGDRDFTSQYF. The CDR3 nucleotides read TGCGCCAGCAGCATCGAGCCCGGGGACAGGGACTTTACATCGCAGTATTTT.

The V gene is TRBV12-3 or TRBV12-4, the J gene TRBJ2-6; D call uncertain. The V end was cut by 6 bases, the J end by 0 bases, with 9 bases between. This CDR3 contains 15 residues. CDR3 DNA sequence: TGTGCCAGCAGGGACCGACTCTCTGGGGCCAACGTCCTGACTTTC. This translates into CASRDRLSGANVLTF.

The rearrangement joins TRBV15 to TRBJ2-5, with 11 bases aligning to TRBD1. CDR3 length equals 15 residues. Germline V gives CDR1 LNHNV, CDR2 YYDKDF (reference sequence). Unmatched junction bases numbered 7, after V lost 5 bases and J lost 5 bases. CDR3 sequence (DNA): TGTGCCACCAGCGGGAGGACAGGGGGCGGTGAGACCCAGTACTTC. This encodes CATSGRTGGGETQYF.

This clonotype came up a few times. The junction differs from germline at one of its ends, possibly a read error. The chain uses TRBV7-8 and TRBJ2-1; either TRBD1 or TRBD2 may supply D (5 bases each). CDR3 length equals 13 residues. From germline, CDR1 is SGHVS and CDR2 FQNEAQ. CDR3 region: CASSQGALGVLVF. The CDR3 bases are TGTGCCAGCAGCCAGGGAGCCTTGGGGGTTCTGGTCTTC.

This clonotype was observed a few times. This chain connects TRBV6-1 to TRBJ2-1, with TRBD1 identical over 10 bases. With V trimmed by 6 bases and J by 6 bases, 5 bases remained unmatched. Germline values: CDR1 MNHNS, CDR2 SASEGT. The CDR3 spans 14 residues. CDR3: CASRRDRGRNEQFF. The CDR3 DNA reads TGTGCCAGCAGACGGGACAGGGGACGCAATGAGCAGTTCTTC.

V gene TRBV2 combines with J gene TRBJ2-1, with 11 nucleotides matching TRBD2. V lost 11 bases, J lost 0 bases, and 9 bases stayed unmatched. This CDR3 has 16 amino acids. Per the germline V gene, CDR1 is SNHLY and CDR2 is FYNNEI. The DNA of the CDR3 is TGTGCCGGAACGGGACTAGCGGTTACCTCCTACAATGAGCAGTTCTTC. Its translation is CAGTGLAVTSYNEQFF.

This clonotype was seen ten or more times. The chain links TRBV12-3 or TRBV12-4 to TRBJ1-1; possibly TRBD1 for D (6 bases). The V end lost 4 bases, the J end lost 0 bases, and 9 bases lay between the germline ends. The CDR3 extends over 14 amino acids. CDR3 DNA: TGTGCCAGCAGTTCCAGGGGCTTGAACACTGAAGCTTTCTTT. Residues: CASSSRGLNTEAFF.

This clonotype was seen many times. J is TRBJ1-1 and V is TRBV12-3 or TRBV12-4; TRBD1 matches 10 bases. V lost 4 bases to trimming and J lost 5 bases; unmatched junction nucleotides: 10. The CDR3 totals 16 residues. CDR3 amino acids: CASSSRRGQGSTEAFF. CDR3 nucleotide sequence: TGTGCCAGCAGTTCCCGCCGGGGACAGGGGTCGACTGAAGCTTTCTTT.

The chain has TRBV5-1 and TRBJ2-3, with D maybe TRBD2 (5 bases). The V gene's germline CDR1 is SGHRS and CDR2 YFSETQ. With 4 bases removed from V and 0 bases from J, the gap between germline ends came to 18 bases. CDR3 length: 17 residues. Here the CDR3 reads CASSPLAVGGSTDTQYF. The CDR3 nucleotides read TGCGCCAGCAGCCCCCTAGCCGTCGGCGGGAGCACAGATACGCAGTATTTT.

This clonotype was counted only a few times. V usage is TRBV24-1 and J usage is TRBJ1-1; no reliable D call. CDR1 is KGHDR and CDR2 is SFDVKD in the germline V gene. Trimming removed 4 bases at V and 0 bases at J, with 17 bases between. The CDR3 is made up of 17 amino acids. CDR3 in DNA: TGTGCCACCAGTGAAGCAGAGCCCAGACGGCTGAACACTGAAGCTTTCTTT. Protein: CATSEAEPRRLNTEAFF.

This clonotype has a handful of counts. V usage is TRBV7-2 and J usage is TRBJ2-7; D is possibly TRBD2 (6 bases). V was cut by 1 base and J by 4 bases, with 11 bases left in between. CDR3 length: 14 amino acids. CDR1 is SGHTA and CDR2 is FQGNSA in the germline V gene. The CDR3 coding sequence is TGTGCCAGCAGCTTAGTGGAGGGACCTTACGAGCAGTACTTC. Amino acid sequence: CASSLVEGPYEQYF.

The rearrangement joins TRBV28 to TRBJ1-2; the D gene is possibly TRBD1 (6 bases). The CDR3 length is 15 residues. Trimming removed 6 bases at V and 0 bases at J, with 14 bases between. CDR1 is MDHEN and CDR2 is SYDVKM in the germline V gene. This chain's CDR3 is CASSQGPGPNYGYTF. For the CDR3, the DNA is TGTGCCAGCAGCCAGGGGCCGGGGCCTAACTATGGCTACACCTTC.

This clonotype showed up many times. This chain connects TRBV7-9 to TRBJ2-1, with D uncertain. Trimming stripped 5 bases from V and 8 bases from J, with 10 bases between. CDR1 and CDR2 from the germline V gene are SEHNR and FQNEAQ (reference sequence). The length of the CDR3 is 12 residues. The CDR3 DNA sequence: TGTGCCAGCAGCCCCCTTCTCGATGAGCAGTTCTTC. Translated: CASSPLLDEQFF.

On this clonotype: Being one base from a much bigger clone, this may be a read error. The rearrangement uses TRBV5-1 and TRBJ2-2; 9 nucleotides line up with TRBD1. V was clipped by 4 bases and J by 4 bases; unmatched bases: 2. Germline V lookup: CDR1 SGHRS, CDR2 YFSETQ. The CDR3 consists of 14 residues. CDR3 loop: CASSGTGFTGELFF. The CDR3 nucleotides are TGCGCCAGCAGCGGGACAGGGTTCACCGGGGAGCTGTTTTTT.

The sample holds many counts of this clonotype. CDR3 amino acids: CSVGGPGNEKLFF. In nucleotides, the CDR3 is TGCAGCGTTGGGGGGCCGGGTAATGAAAAACTGTTTTTT. This chain joins TRBV29-1 and TRBJ1-4; weak D call: TRBD1 (6 bases). In germline, CDR1 is SQVTM, CDR2 ANQGSEA. The germline V and J ends were trimmed by 4 bases and 4 bases, with 10 bases remaining between them. The CDR3 totals 13 residues.

This clonotype has only a few counts. V is TRBV5-1 and J is TRBJ2-1; 7 positions match TRBD2. CDR1 is SGHRS, CDR2 YFSETQ, per germline. V was clipped by 0 bases and J by 3 bases; unmatched bases: 9. The CDR3 consists of 17 residues. This CDR3 is CASSLVGRESIYNEQFF. The CDR3 DNA reads TGCGCCAGCAGCTTGGTAGGGAGGGAATCCATCTACAATGAGCAGTTCTTC.

The chain joins TRBV29-1 to TRBJ2-7; D may be TRBD2 (7 bases). The germline CDR1 and CDR2 sequences are SQVTM and ANQGSEA. There are 13 residues in the CDR3. V was cut by 4 bases and J by 2 bases, with 12 bases left in between. CDR3 amino acids: CSVAGAGAYEQYF. DNA of the CDR3: TGCAGCGTTGCAGGGGCGGGAGCCTACGAGCAGTACTTC.

V usage is TRBV14 and J usage is TRBJ2-7, with D possibly TRBD2 on 5 matching bases. CDR1 is SGHDN and CDR2 is FVKESK in the germline V gene. Trimming stripped 4 bases from V and 6 bases from J, with 13 bases between. This CDR3 has 13 residues. The CDR3 sequence: CASSPQPGGEQYF. The CDR3 DNA is TGTGCCAGCAGCCCTCAACCCGGAGGCGAGCAGTACTTC.

V gene TRBV7-2 combines with J gene TRBJ2-2, with TRBD2 as a possible D gene (6 bases). V gave up 4 bases and J gave up 1 base, with 16 bases separating them. Germline V gene lookup returns CDR1 SGHTA and CDR2 FQGNSA. This CDR3 is built from 17 residues. The CDR3 DNA reads as TGTGCCAGCAGCTATCCGGGAAGTAGCGGGAACACCGGGGAGCTGTTTTTT. Encoded protein: CASSYPGSSGNTGELFF.

The chain recombines TRBV15 with TRBJ1-5; D gene ambiguous. Germline-derived CDR1 and CDR2 are LNHNV and YYDKDF (reference sequence). V shed 8 bases and J shed 4 bases, with 12 bases lying between them. The CDR3 runs 13 residues. The CDR3 bases are TGTGCCACCGCGGGCCAACTAAATCAGCCCCAGCATTTT. This gives the protein CATAGQLNQPQHF. The variable domain in full, completed from reference TRBV15 and TRBJ1-5, reads DAMVIQNPRYQVTQFGKPVTLSCSQTLNHNVMYWYQQKSSQAPKLLFHYYDKDFNNEADTPDNFQSRRPNTSFCFLDIRSPGLGDTAMYLCATAGQLNQPQHFGDGTRLSIL.